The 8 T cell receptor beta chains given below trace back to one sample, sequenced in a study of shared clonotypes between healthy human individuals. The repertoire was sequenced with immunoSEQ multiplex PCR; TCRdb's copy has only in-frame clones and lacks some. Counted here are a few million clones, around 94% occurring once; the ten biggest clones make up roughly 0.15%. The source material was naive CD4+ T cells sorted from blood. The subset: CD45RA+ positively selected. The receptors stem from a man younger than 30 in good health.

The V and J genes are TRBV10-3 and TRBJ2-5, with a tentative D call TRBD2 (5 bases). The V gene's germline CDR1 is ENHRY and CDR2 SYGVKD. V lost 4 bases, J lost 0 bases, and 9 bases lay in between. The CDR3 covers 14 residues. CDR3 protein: CAISAARDQETQYF. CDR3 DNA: TGTGCCATCAGTGCTGCGCGGGACCAAGAGACCCAGTACTTC.

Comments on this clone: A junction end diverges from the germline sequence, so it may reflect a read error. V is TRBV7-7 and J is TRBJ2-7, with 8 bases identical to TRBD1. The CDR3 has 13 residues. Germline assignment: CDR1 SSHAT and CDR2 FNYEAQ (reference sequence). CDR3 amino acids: CASSPGQDYEQYF. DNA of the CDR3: TGTGCTAGCAGCCCGGGACAGGACTACGAGCAGTACTTC.

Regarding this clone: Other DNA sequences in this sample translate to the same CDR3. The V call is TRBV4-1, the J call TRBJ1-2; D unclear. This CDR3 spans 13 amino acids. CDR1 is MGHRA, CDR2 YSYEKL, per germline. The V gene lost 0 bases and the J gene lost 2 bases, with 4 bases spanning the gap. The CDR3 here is CASSQEGNYGYTF. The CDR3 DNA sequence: TGCGCCAGCAGCCAAGAGGGGAACTATGGCTACACCTTC.

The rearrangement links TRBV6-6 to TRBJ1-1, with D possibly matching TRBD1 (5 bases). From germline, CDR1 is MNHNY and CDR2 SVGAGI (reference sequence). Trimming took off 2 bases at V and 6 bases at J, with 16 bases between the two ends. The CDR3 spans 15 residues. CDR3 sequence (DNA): TGTGCCAGCAGTTACGGCCGGGGCAGGGTCGCTGAAGCTTTCTTT. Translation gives CASSYGRGRVAEAFF.

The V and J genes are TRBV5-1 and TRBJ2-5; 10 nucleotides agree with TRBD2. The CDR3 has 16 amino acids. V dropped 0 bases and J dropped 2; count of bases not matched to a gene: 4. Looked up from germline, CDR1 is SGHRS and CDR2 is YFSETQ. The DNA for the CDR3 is TGCGCCAGCAGCTTGGCCCTAGCGGGGGTTCAAGAGACCCAGTACTTC. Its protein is CASSLALAGVQETQYF.

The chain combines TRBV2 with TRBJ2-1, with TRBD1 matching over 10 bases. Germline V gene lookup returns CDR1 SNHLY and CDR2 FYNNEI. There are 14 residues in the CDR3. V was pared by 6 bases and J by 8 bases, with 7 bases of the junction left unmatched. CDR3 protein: CASRGTGVGDEQFF. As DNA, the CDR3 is TGTGCCAGCAGGGGGACAGGGGTTGGGGATGAGCAGTTCTTC.

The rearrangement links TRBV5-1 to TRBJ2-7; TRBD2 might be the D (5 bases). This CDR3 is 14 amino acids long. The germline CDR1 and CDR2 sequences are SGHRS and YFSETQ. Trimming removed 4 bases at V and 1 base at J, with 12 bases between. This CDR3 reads CASSPDSQSYEQYF. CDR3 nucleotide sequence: TGCGCCAGCAGCCCGGACTCTCAATCCTACGAGCAGTACTTC.

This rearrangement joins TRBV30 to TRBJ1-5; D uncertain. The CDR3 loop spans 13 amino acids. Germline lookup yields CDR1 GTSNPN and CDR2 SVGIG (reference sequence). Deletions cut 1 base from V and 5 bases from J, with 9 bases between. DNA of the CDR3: TGTGCCTGGAGTGCTAGACTGGATCAGCCCCAGCATTTT. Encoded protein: CAWSARLDQPQHF.